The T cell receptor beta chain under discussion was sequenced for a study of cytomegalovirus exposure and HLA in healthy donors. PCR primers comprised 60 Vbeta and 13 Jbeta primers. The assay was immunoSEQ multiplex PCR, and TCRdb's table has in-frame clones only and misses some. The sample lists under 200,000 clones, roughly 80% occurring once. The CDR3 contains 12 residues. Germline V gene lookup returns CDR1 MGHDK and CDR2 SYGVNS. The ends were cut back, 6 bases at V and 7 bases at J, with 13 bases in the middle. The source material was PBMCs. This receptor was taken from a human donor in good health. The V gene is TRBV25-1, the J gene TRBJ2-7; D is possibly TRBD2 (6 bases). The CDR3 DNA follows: TGTGCCAGCAGCCGGCGGGATTGGGAGCAGTACTTC. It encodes CASSRRDWEQYF.